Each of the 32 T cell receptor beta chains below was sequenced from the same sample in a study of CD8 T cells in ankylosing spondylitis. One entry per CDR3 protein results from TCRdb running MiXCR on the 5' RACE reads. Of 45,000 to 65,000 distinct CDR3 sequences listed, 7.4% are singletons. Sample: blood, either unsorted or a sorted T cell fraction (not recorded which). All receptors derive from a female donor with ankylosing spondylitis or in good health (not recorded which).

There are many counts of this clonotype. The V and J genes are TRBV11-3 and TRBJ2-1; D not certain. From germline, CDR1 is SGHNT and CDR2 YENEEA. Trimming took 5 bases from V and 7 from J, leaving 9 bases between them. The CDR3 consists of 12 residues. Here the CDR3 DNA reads TGTGCCAGCAGCCCGACCGCAAATGAGCAGTTCTTC. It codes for CASSPTANEQFF.

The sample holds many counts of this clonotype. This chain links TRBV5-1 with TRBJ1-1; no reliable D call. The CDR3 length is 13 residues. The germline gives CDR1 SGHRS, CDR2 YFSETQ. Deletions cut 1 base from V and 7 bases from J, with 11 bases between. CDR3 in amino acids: CASSLFPAVEAFF. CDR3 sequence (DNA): TGCGCCAGCAGCTTGTTTCCAGCCGTTGAAGCTTTCTTT.

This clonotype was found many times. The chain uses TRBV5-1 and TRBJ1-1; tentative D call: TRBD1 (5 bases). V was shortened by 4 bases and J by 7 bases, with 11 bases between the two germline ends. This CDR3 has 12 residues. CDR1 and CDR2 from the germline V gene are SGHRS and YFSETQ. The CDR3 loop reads CASSPTGLEAFF. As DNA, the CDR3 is TGCGCCAGCAGCCCTACGGGACTTGAAGCTTTCTTT.

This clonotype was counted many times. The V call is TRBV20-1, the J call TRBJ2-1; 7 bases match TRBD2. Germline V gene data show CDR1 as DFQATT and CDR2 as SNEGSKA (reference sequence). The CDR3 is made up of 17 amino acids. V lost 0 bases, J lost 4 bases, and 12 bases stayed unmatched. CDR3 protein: CSARDKGERGLYNEQFF. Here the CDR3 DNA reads TGCAGTGCTAGAGATAAAGGGGAGCGGGGTCTTTACAATGAGCAGTTCTTC.

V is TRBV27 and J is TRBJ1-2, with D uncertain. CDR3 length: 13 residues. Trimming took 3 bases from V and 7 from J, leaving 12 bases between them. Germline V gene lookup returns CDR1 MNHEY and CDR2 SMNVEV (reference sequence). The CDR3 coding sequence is TGTGCCAGCAGTTTTCGCAAAGCCTGTGGCTACACCTTC. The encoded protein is CASSFRKACGYTF.

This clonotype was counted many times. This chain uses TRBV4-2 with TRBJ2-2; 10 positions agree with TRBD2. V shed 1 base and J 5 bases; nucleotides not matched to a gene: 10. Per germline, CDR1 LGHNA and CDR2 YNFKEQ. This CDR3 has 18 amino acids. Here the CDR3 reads CASSQVTSGGAVTGELFF. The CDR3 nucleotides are TGTGCCAGCAGCCAAGTTACGAGCGGGGGGGCGGTAACCGGGGAGCTGTTTTTT.

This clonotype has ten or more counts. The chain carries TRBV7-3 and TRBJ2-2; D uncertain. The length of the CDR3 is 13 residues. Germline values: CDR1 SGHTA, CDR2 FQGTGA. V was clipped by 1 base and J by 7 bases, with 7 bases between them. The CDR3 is CASSLMGFGELFF. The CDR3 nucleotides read TGTGCCAGCAGCTTAATGGGGTTCGGGGAGCTGTTTTTT.

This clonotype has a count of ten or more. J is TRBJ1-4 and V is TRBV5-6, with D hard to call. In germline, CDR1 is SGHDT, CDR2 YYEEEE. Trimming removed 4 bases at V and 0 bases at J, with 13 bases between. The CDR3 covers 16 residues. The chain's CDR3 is CASSHSYRATNEKLFF. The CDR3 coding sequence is TGTGCCAGCAGCCATTCCTACCGTGCAACTAATGAAAAACTGTTTTTT.

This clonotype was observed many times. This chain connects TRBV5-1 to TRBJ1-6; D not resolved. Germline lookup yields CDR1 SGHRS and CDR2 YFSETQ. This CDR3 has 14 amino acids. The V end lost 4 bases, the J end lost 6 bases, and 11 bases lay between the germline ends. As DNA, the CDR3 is TGCGCCAGCAGCCCGGGATACTTTAATTCACCCCTCCACTTT. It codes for CASSPGYFNSPLHF.

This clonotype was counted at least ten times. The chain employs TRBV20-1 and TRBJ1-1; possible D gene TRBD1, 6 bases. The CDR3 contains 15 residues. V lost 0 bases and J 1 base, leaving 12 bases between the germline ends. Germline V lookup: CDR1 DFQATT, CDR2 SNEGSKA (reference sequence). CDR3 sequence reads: CSARDQETGNTEAFF. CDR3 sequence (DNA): TGCAGTGCTAGAGATCAAGAGACAGGGAACACTGAAGCTTTCTTT.

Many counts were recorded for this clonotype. The CDR3 bases are TGTGCCAGCAGCGATCCGGGACTAGGGGGTCGGGGTGAGCAGTTCTTC. Its protein is CASSDPGLGGRGEQFF. The gene calls are TRBV6-1 and TRBJ2-1; 8 nucleotides agree with TRBD2. The CDR3 totals 16 residues. From germline, CDR1 is MNHNS and CDR2 SASEGT. With V trimmed by 6 bases and J by 9 bases, 16 bases remained unmatched.

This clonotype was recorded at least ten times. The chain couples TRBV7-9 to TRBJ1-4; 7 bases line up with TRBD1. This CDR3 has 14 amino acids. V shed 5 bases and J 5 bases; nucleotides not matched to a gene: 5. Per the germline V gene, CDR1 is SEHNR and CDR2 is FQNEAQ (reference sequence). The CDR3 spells CASSTGAFNEKLFF. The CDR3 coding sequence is TGTGCCAGCAGCACAGGGGCTTTCAATGAAAAACTGTTTTTT. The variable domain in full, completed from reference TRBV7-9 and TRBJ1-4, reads DTGVSQNPRHKITKRGQNVTFRCDPISEHNRLYWYRQTLGQGPEFLTYFQNEAQLEKSRLLSDRFSAERPKGSFSTLEIQRTEQGDSAMYLCASSTGAFNEKLFFGSGTQLSVL.

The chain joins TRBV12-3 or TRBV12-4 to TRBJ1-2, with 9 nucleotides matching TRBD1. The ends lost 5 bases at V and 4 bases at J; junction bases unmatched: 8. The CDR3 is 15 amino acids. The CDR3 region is CASSEPGQGTYGYTF. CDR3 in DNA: TGTGCCAGCAGTGAGCCGGGACAGGGAACCTATGGCTACACCTTC.

CDR3 residues: CASSLGRGNTIYF. Written as DNA, the CDR3 is TGTGCCAGCAGCTTAGGGCGGGGAAACACCATATATTTT. The chain has TRBV7-6 and TRBJ1-3, with D uncertain. This CDR3 comprises 13 residues. The ends were cut back, 1 base at V and 4 bases at J, with 5 bases in the middle. CDR1 and CDR2 from the germline V gene are SGHVS and FNYEAQ.

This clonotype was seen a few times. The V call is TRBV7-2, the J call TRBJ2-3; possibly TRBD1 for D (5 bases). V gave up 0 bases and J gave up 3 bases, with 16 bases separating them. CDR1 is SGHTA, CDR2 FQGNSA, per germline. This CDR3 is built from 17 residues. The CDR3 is CASSLARPTVVTDTQYF. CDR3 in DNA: TGTGCCAGCAGCTTAGCCCGCCCGACAGTAGTTACAGATACGCAGTATTTT. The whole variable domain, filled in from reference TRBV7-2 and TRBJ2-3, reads GAGVSQSPSNKVTEKGKDVELRCDPISGHTALYWYRQSLGQGLEFLIYFQGNSAPDKSGLPSDRFSAERTGGSVSTLTIQRTQQEDSAVYLCASSLARPTVVTDTQYFGPGTRLTVL.

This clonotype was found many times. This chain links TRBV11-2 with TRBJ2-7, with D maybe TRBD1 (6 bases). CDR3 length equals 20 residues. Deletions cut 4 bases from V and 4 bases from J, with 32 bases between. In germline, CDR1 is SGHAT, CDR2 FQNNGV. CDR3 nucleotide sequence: TGTGCCAGCAGCTCTAGTAGCGCCACCTTGGGGTTCACAGGGTTATACGAGCAGTACGTC. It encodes CASSSSSATLGFTGLYEQYV.

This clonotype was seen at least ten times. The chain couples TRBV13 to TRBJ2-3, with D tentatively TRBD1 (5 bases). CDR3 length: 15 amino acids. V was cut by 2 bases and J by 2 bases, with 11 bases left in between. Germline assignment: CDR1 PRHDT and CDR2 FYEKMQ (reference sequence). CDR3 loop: CASSLRTGVTDTQYF. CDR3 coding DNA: TGTGCCAGCAGCTTACGAACAGGAGTCACAGATACGCAGTATTTT.

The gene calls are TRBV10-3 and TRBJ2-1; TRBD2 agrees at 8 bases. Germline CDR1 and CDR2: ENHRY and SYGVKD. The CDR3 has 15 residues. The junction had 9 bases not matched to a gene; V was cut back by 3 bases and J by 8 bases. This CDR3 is CAISDYGGAIHEQFF. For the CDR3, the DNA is TGTGCCATCAGTGATTACGGGGGGGCCATCCATGAGCAGTTCTTC.

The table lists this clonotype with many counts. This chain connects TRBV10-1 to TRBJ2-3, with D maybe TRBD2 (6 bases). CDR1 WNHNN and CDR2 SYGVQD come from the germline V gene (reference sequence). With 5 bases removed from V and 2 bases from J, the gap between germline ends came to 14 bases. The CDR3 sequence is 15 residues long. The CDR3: CASSTGTYHTDTQYF. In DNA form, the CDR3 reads TGCGCCAGCAGTACCGGGACTTATCACACAGATACGCAGTATTTT.

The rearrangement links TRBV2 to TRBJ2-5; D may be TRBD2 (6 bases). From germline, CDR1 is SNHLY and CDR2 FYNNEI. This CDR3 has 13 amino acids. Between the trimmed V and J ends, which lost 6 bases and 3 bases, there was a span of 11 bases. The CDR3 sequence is CASSGGLKETQYF. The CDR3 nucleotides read TGTGCCAGCAGCGGGGGACTTAAAGAGACCCAGTACTTC. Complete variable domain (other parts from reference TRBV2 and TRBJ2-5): EPEVTQTPSHQVTQMGQEVILRCVPISNHLYFYWYRQILGQKVEFLVSFYNNEISEKSEIFDDQFSVERPDGSNFTLKIRSTKLEDSAMYFCASSGGLKETQYFGPGTRLLVL.

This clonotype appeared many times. CDR3 protein: CSVAMTGDRGYTF. The CDR3 bases are TGCAGCGTTGCAATGACAGGGGATCGGGGCTACACCTTC. The chain combines TRBV29-1 with TRBJ1-2, with 8 bases fitting TRBD1. After removal of 4 bases from V and 8 bases from J, the junction contained 9 bases not matched to a gene. CDR3 size: 13 residues. The germline V gene encodes CDR1 SQVTM and CDR2 ANQGSEA.

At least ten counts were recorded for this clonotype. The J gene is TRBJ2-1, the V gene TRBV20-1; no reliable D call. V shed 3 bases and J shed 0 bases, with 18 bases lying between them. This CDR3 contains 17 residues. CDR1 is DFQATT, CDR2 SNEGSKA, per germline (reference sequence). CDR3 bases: TGCAGTGCTAGGGGCGTGATGGCGGTGGGCTCCTACAATGAGCAGTTCTTC. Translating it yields CSARGVMAVGSYNEQFF.

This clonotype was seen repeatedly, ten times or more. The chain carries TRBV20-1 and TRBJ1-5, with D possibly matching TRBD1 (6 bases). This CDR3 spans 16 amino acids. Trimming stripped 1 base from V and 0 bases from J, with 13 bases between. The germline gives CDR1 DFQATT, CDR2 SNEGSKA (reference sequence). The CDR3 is CSARAGQGYSNQPQHF. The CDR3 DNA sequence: TGCAGTGCTAGAGCGGGTCAGGGGTATAGCAATCAGCCCCAGCATTTT.

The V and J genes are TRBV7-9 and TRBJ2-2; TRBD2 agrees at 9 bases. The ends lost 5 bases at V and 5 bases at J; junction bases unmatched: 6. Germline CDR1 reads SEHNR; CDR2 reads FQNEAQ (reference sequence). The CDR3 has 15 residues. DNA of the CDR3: TGTGCCAGCAGCCCAGCGGGGGGATGGACCGGGGAGCTGTTTTTT. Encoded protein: CASSPAGGWTGELFF.

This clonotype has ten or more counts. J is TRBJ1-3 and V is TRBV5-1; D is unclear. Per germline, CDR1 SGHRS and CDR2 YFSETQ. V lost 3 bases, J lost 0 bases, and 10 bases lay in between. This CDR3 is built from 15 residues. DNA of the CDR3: TGCGCCAGCAGCTCCGGGCTTTACTCTGGAAACACCATATATTTT. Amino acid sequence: CASSSGLYSGNTIYF.

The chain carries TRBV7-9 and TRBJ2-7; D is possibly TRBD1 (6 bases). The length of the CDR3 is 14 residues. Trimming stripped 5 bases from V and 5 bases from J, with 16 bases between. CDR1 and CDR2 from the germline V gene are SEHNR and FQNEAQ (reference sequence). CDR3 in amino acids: CASSARDNPNEQYF. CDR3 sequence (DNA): TGTGCCAGCAGCGCCCGGGACAATCCTAACGAGCAGTACTTC.

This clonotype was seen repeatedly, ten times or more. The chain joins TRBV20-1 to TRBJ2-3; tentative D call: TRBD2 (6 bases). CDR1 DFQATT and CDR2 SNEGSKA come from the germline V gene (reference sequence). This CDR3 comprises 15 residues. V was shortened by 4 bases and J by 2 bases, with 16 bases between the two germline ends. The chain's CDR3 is CSATTGTGNTDTQYF. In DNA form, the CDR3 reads TGCAGTGCTACCACCGGGACTGGCAACACAGATACGCAGTATTTT.

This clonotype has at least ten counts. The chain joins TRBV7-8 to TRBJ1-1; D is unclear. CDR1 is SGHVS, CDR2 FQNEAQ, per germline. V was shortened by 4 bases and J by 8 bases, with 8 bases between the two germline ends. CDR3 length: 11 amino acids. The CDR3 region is CASSSEEEAFF. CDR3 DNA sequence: TGTGCCAGCAGCTCTGAGGAGGAAGCTTTCTTT.

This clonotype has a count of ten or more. The CDR3 here is CASSKGGGITDTQYF. Here the CDR3 DNA reads TGTGCCAGCAGCAAGGGAGGGGGAATCACAGATACGCAGTATTTT. V usage is TRBV5-5 and J usage is TRBJ2-3, with a weak D call TRBD2 (7 bases). The V and J ends lost 4 bases and 2 bases respectively, with 14 bases between them. This CDR3 contains 15 residues. Germline V gene data show CDR1 as SGHKS and CDR2 as YYEKEE (reference sequence).

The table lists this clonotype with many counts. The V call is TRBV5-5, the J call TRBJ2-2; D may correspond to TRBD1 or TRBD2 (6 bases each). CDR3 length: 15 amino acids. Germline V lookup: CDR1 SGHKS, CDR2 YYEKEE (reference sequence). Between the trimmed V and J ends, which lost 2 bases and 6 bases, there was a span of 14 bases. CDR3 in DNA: TGTGCCAGCAGCTTTGGGGGGCCAAGTGCCGGGGAGCTGTTTTTT. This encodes CASSFGGPSAGELFF.

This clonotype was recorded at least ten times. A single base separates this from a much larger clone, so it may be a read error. In DNA, the CDR3 is TGTGCCAGCGCCTCCCCTGGGGGGAACACTGAAGCTTTCTTT. Encoded protein: CASASPGGNTEAFF. V usage is TRBV12-3 or TRBV12-4 and J usage is TRBJ1-1, with D possibly matching TRBD1 (5 bases). V was pared by 8 bases and J by 1 base, with 14 bases between. This CDR3 contains 14 residues.

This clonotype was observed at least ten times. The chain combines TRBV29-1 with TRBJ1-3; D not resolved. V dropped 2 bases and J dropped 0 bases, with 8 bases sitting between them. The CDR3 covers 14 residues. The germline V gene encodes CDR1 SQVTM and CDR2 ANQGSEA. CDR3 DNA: TGCAGCGTTGAACGGCCCGACTCTGGAAACACCATATATTTT. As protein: CSVERPDSGNTIYF.